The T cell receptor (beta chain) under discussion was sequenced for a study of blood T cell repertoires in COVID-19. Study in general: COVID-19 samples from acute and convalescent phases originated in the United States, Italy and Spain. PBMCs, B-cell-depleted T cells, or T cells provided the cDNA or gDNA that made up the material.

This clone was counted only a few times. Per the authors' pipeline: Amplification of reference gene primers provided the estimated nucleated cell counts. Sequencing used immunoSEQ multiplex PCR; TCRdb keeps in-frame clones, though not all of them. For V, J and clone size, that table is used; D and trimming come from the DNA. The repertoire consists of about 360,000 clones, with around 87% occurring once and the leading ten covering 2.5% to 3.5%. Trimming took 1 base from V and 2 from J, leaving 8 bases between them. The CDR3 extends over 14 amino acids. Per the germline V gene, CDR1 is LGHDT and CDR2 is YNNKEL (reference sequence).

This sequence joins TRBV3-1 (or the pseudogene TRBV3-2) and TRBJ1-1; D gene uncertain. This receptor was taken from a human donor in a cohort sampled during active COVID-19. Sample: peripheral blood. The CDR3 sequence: CASSQGAKNTEAFF. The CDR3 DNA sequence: TGTGCCAGCAGCCAAGGAGCAAAAAACACTGAAGCTTTCTTT.